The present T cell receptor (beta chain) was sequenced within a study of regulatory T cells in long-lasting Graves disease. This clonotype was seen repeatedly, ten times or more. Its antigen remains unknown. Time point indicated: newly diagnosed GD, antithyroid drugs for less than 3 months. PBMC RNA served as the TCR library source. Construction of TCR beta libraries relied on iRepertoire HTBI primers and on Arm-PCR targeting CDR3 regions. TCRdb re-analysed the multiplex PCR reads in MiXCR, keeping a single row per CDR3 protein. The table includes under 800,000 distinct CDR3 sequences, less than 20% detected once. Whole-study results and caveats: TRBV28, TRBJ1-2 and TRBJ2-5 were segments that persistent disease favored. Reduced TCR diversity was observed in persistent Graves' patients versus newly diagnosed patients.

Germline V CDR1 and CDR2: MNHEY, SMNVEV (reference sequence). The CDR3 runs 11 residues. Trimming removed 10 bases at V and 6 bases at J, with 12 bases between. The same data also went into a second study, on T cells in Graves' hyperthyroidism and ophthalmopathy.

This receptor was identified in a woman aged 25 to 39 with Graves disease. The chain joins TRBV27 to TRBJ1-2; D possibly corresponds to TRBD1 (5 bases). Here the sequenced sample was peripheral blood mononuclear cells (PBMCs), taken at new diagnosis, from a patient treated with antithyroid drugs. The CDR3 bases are TGTGCCACCGCCGGGGGAGATGGCTACACCTTC. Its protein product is CATAGGDGYTF.